These 21 T cell receptor beta chains were all obtained from the same sample, sequenced in a study of Graves' ophthalmopathy and Graves' hyperthyroidism. RNA transcripts were the template, and TCR beta CDR3 regions were amplified from them. First-round RT-PCR relied on HTBI primers, and a second-round multiplex PCR came next. TCRdb recomputed calls from the multiplex PCR reads with MiXCR, one row per CDR3 protein. The sample shows around 1.1 million distinct CDR3 sequences, about two fifths of them seen only once. Sequences were obtained from peripheral blood or thyroid tissue (not recorded which). These receptors all come from an adult man with Graves' hyperthyroidism.

There are many counts of this clonotype. The chain employs TRBV6-6 and TRBJ2-7; D may correspond to TRBD1 or TRBD2 (5 bases each). V gave up 5 bases and J gave up 3 bases, with 17 bases separating them. The CDR3 spans 15 residues. Looked up from germline, CDR1 is MNHNY and CDR2 is SVGAGI (reference sequence). In nucleotides, the CDR3 is TGTGCCAGCAGTCCGCCCCGGGACGTAGGCTACGAGCAGTACTTC. Translation gives CASSPPRDVGYEQYF.

This CDR3 is CASSEPGSAISPYGYTF. In DNA form, the CDR3 reads TGCGCCAGCAGTGAGCCGGGCAGTGCTATAAGTCCGTATGGCTACACCTTC. This rearrangement joins TRBV10-2 to TRBJ1-2; D is unclear. CDR1 is WSHSY and CDR2 is SAAADI in the germline V gene. V was pared by 2 bases and J by 5 bases, with 21 bases between. The length of the CDR3 is 17 residues.

There are many counts of this clonotype. The chain couples TRBV7-2 to TRBJ1-3, with D hard to call. Trimming took 5 bases from V and 3 from J, leaving 11 bases between them. CDR1 and CDR2 (germline): SGHTA, FQGNSA. The CDR3 has 14 residues. CDR3 in DNA: TGTGCCAGCAGCATCGGCAGTATTGGAAACACCATATATTTT. It yields the protein CASSIGSIGNTIYF.

This clonotype was observed a few times. The rearrangement links TRBV4-3 to TRBJ2-7, with D hard to call. Germline V gives CDR1 LGHNA, CDR2 YSLEER. The CDR3 runs to 14 residues. The V and J ends lost 3 bases and 3 bases respectively, with 12 bases between them. CDR3 amino acids: CASSQSTDFYEQYF. Written as DNA, the CDR3 is TGCGCCAGCAGCCAGTCCACCGACTTCTACGAGCAGTACTTC.

The table lists this clonotype with a few counts. The CDR3 loop is CASSYPPHLYEQYF. For the CDR3, the DNA is TGTGCCAGCAGTTACCCCCCCCATCTCTACGAGCAGTACTTC. The rearrangement joins TRBV6-6 to TRBJ2-7, with no clear D. Between the trimmed V and J ends, which lost 2 bases and 3 bases, there was a span of 11 bases. The CDR3 is 14 residues long. Germline V gene data show CDR1 as MNHNY and CDR2 as SVGAGI (reference sequence).

This clonotype was recorded many times. The chain links TRBV10-3 to TRBJ1-4; tentatively, D is TRBD1 (5 bases). The V gene lost 6 bases and the J gene lost 4 bases, with 15 bases spanning the gap. This CDR3 is built from 15 residues. CDR1 is ENHRY, CDR2 SYGVKD, per germline. CDR3 region: CAIRRGGAVNEKLFF. Written as DNA, the CDR3 is TGTGCCATCAGGAGGGGAGGGGCCGTTAATGAAAAACTGTTTTTT.

The chain employs TRBV2 and TRBJ1-5, with 8 bases fitting TRBD1. Germline V gene lookup returns CDR1 SNHLY and CDR2 FYNNEI. CDR3 length equals 14 residues. The V segment lost 3 bases and the J segment 7 bases; nucleotides outside the gene matches: 5. The chain's CDR3 is CASSDRGRGQPQHF. The CDR3 DNA reads as TGTGCCAGCAGTGACAGGGGGCGCGGGCAGCCCCAGCATTTT.

This clonotype was counted at least ten times. The chain joins TRBV7-9 to TRBJ1-5; TRBD1 might be the D (5 bases). V was trimmed by 0 bases and J by 6 bases, leaving 12 bases between them. Germline V lookup: CDR1 SEHNR, CDR2 FQNEAQ (reference sequence). The CDR3 totals 15 residues. CDR3 DNA: TGTGCCAGCAGCTTAGCCGGGGGGGGTGTTCAGCCCCAGCATTTT. Amino acid sequence: CASSLAGGGVQPQHF.

The chain combines TRBV25-1 with TRBJ1-2; 11 nucleotides line up with TRBD1. The CDR3 consists of 14 residues. Germline assignment: CDR1 MGHDK and CDR2 SYGVNS. V shed 5 bases, J shed 6 bases, and the junction held 5 bases outside the gene matches. The CDR3 spells CASSPRTGGNGYTF. CDR3 bases: TGTGCCAGCAGTCCGCGGACAGGGGGCAATGGCTACACCTTC.

This clonotype was seen a few times. The chain uses TRBV2 and TRBJ1-5; unclear D gene. CDR3 length: 14 amino acids. Per germline, CDR1 SNHLY and CDR2 FYNNEI. V was trimmed by 3 bases and J by 6 bases, leaving 12 bases between them. The CDR3 sequence is CASSEGQRGQPQHF. The CDR3 DNA follows: TGTGCCAGCAGTGAGGGTCAGCGGGGTCAGCCCCAGCATTTT.

This clonotype was seen only a few times. The CDR3 carries no conserved terminal phenylalanine or tryptophan, so it likely arises from a read error. The DNA is omitted, as the CDR3 cannot be located on it reliably, and the CDR3 follows TCRdb's listing. The chain employs TRBV7-9 and TRBJ1-4. The V gene's germline CDR1 is SEHNR and CDR2 FQNEAQ (reference sequence). The CDR3 is 10 amino acids in total, end residues counted. This CDR3 reads CASRPGTADY.

V and J are TRBV10-2 and TRBJ2-5; 9 bases match TRBD2. V was pared by 4 bases and J by 7 bases, with 13 bases of the junction left unmatched. Germline CDR1 and CDR2: WSHSY and SAAADI. The CDR3 is 16 residues long. The CDR3 loop is CASSGAGTSLGGTQYF. The CDR3, as DNA: TGCGCCAGCAGTGGGGCCGGGACTAGCCTGGGTGGGACCCAGTACTTC.

This chain uses TRBV19 with TRBJ1-1, with a possible D match to TRBD1 (6 bases). The CDR3 sequence is 14 residues long. CDR1 is LNHDA, CDR2 SQIVND, per germline (reference sequence). V shed 7 bases and J shed 7 bases, with 19 bases lying between them. The CDR3 DNA reads TGTGCCAGTACCAACATGGGGGGGGGCCTTGAAGCTTTCTTT. It specifies CASTNMGGGLEAFF. Together with reference TRBV19 and TRBJ1-1, the CDR3 gives the full variable domain: DGGITQSPKYLFRKEGQNVTLSCEQNLNHDAMYWYRQDPGQGLRLIYYSQIVNDFQKGDIAEGYSVSREKKESFPLTVTSAQKNPTAFYLCASTNMGGGLEAFFGQGTRLTVV.

The CDR3 here is CASSIGGRQYF. CDR3 nucleotides: TGTGCCAGTAGTATTGGCGGGAGGCAGTACTTC. The rearrangement joins TRBV19 to TRBJ2-7; 7 nucleotides match TRBD2. CDR3 length: 11 amino acids. Germline V lookup: CDR1 LNHDA, CDR2 SQIVND (reference sequence). The ends lost 3 bases at V and 9 bases at J; junction bases unmatched: 2.

This clonotype was counted ten times or more. J is TRBJ2-7 and V is TRBV12-3 or TRBV12-4, with 7 positions matching TRBD1. This CDR3 is built from 15 residues. After removal of 4 bases from V and 0 bases from J, the junction contained 6 bases not matched to a gene. Here the CDR3 DNA reads TGTGCCAGCAGTTCGCCCAGGGGGAGCTCCTACGAGCAGTACTTC. Translated, it gives CASSSPRGSSYEQYF.

This clonotype appeared a few times. J is TRBJ2-7 and V is TRBV30; D uncertain. This CDR3 spans 12 amino acids. With 2 bases removed from V and 1 base from J, the gap between germline ends came to 6 bases. Germline CDR1 is GTSNPN and CDR2 is SVGIG (reference sequence). In DNA, the CDR3 is TGTGCCTGGAGTCTCGGTTCCTACGAGCAGTACTTC. Amino acid sequence: CAWSLGSYEQYF.

This clonotype was recorded many times. This chain connects TRBV20-1 to TRBJ2-7; no clear D. The germline V and J ends were trimmed by 4 bases and 3 bases, with 4 bases remaining between them. The germline V gene has CDR1 DFQATT and CDR2 SNEGSKA (reference sequence). There are 10 residues in the CDR3. The CDR3 nucleotides read TGCAGTGCTAAGTTCTACGAGCAGTACTTC. Translating gives CSAKFYEQYF.

A remark on this clonotype: A junction boundary mismatches the germline segment, possibly from a read error. The V and J genes are TRBV10-2 and TRBJ2-7, with D unclear. The germline V gene has CDR1 WSHSY and CDR2 SAAADI. This CDR3 region has 15 residues. This CDR3 reads CASSSLGSSSYEQYF. CDR3 bases: TGTGCCAGCAGTTCCTTGGGGTCCAGCTCCTACGAGCAGTACTTC.

The CDR3 coding sequence is TGTGCCAGCAGCCACTCGGGCGGTGGAGCTTTCTTT. Protein: CASSHSGGGAFF. The chain uses TRBV14 and TRBJ1-1, with D unresolved. The V gene's germline CDR1 is SGHDN and CDR2 FVKESK. V was clipped by 3 bases and J by 10 bases, with 12 bases between them. The CDR3 spans 12 residues.

This clonotype has a count of ten or more. The J gene is TRBJ1-2, the V gene TRBV25-1; weak D call: TRBD1 (5 bases). The V gene lost 2 bases and the J gene lost 8 bases, with 12 bases spanning the gap. CDR1 and CDR2 (germline): MGHDK, SYGVNS. This CDR3 spans 13 amino acids. CDR3 sequence reads: CASSEEGFYGYTF. The CDR3 bases are TGTGCCAGCAGTGAAGAGGGGTTTTACGGCTACACCTTC.

The V and J genes are TRBV2 and TRBJ2-5; D is possibly TRBD1 (5 bases). The DNA end favors TRBJ2-1, so the J call may be wrong. CDR1 SNHLY and CDR2 FYNNEI come from the germline V gene. CDR3 length: 13 amino acids. CDR3 sequence: CASVGQGDNEQFF. The DNA for the CDR3 is TGTGCCAGCGTGGGGCAGGGCGACAATGAGCAGTTCTTC.